The clone carrying this TCR beta chain was counted between two and nine times. Its target is unknown. The record originates from a study of T cells in Graves' hyperthyroidism and ophthalmopathy. Whole-study results and caveats: The model identified upcoming ophthalmopathy a median 6.5 months ahead of onset. Ophthalmopathy and stable hyperthyroidism were told apart by a 13 V-J model. Also found in blood were most expanded thyroid clonotypes above 0.001.

This CDR3 is built from 22 residues. The germline V gene encodes CDR1 SGDLS and CDR2 YYNGEE. Trimming cost V 5 bases and J 0 bases; bases outside gene matches: 19. The study included ophthalmopathy patients with Clinical Activity Score at least 3, NOSPECS grade at least 4 and duration under 3 months. RNA transcripts provided the source from which TCR beta CDR3 regions were amplified. A first-round RT-PCR of the TCR CDR3 used the HTBI primer set. TCRdb analysed the multiplex PCR reads with MiXCR anew, one entry per CDR3 protein. This table holds around 300,000 distinct CDR3 sequences, 20% to 25% found once.

Material for sequencing was blood. The receptor was derived from a man aged 25 to 45 with Graves' ophthalmopathy. The J gene is TRBJ2-6, the V gene TRBV9, with TRBD1 identical over 11 bases. The CDR3 DNA follows: TGTGCCAGCAGTGCTAAGGGGGGGAGGACAGGGGGCATCTCCTCTGGGGCCAACGTCCTGACTTTC. Its translation: CASSAKGGRTGGISSGANVLTF.